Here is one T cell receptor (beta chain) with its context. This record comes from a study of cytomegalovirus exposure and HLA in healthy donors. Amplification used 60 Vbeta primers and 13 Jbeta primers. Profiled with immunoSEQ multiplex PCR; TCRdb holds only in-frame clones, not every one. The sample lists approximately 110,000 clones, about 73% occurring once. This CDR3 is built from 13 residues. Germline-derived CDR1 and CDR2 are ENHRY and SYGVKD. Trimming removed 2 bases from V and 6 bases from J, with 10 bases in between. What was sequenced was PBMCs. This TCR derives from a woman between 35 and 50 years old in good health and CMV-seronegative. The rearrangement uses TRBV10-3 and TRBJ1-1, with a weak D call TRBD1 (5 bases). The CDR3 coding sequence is TGTGCCATCAGTGAGAAGGGGTTCGCTGAAGCTTTCTTT. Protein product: CAISEKGFAEAFF.